The clone carrying this T cell receptor beta chain was detected a few times. Its antigen is unidentified. TCRdb processed the RACE reads anew with MiXCR; each CDR3 protein has one entry. Among 200,000 to 300,000 distinct CDR3 sequences, 7.5% to 9% were seen once, and the ten largest hold around 2.5%. This sample's time point: pre-sensitization, week 0. Treatment noted: therapeutic diphenylcyclopropenone sensitization with weekly scalp DPC. Ahead of each patch test application, blood was drawn. This sample was included in a study of human T cells and chemical hapten exposure. Study at large: Once 0.01% DPC had been applied to the upper back by patch test, readings were taken at 6 days.

V was pared by 4 bases and J by 1 base, with 13 bases between. This CDR3 spans 15 amino acids. Germline assignment: CDR1 LGHDT and CDR2 YNNKEL (reference sequence). Study-wide results and caveats: Following DPC sensitization, TCRs present above 1 in 1000 frequency showed no change.

The chain is built from TRBV3-1 and TRBJ1-1; possibly TRBD1 for D (5 bases). Specimen: whole blood, collected in connection with sensitization to the hapten diphenylcyclopropenone (DPC). This receptor was obtained from a woman aged 40 to 50 with alopecia areata. Some clones in this sample may be carry-over from other donors' samples. This CDR3 reads CASSRSSTGNTEAFF. The CDR3, as DNA: TGTGCCAGCAGCCGCTCTTCAACAGGGAACACTGAAGCTTTCTTT.